This T cell receptor (beta chain) was retrieved from a study of T cells after yellow fever vaccination. The germline V gene encodes CDR1 LGHNA and CDR2 YNFKEQ. The CDR3 runs to 16 residues. After removal of 2 bases from V and 0 bases from J, the junction contained 5 bases not matched to a gene. A universal primer site and UMIs were added as TCR cDNA was made by 5'RACE template switching. TCRdb redid the calling of the 5' RACE reads with MiXCR, one entry per CDR3 protein. The table lists under 400,000 distinct CDR3 sequences, about 9.9% of them singletons. Study-wide points: Most primary-vaccination clones reappeared after the booster (approximately 97% CD4, roughly 88% CD8). On re-exposure, the response was weaker but peaked faster, at day 5 versus 15. Just a small share of clonotypes turned up in the CD4 compartment as well as the CD8 compartment.

This clonotype was observed at least ten times. Its antigen remains unknown. The source material was PBMCs, sampled on the day of the first yellow fever vaccination. The source is a man between 18 and 35 years old who received the YFV17D yellow fever vaccine. The gene calls are TRBV4-2 and TRBJ2-3; 7 bases are a match to TRBD2. The DNA of the CDR3 is TGTGCCAGCAGCCAACTAGCGGACCCTAGCACAGATACGCAGTATTTT. Its protein product is CASSQLADPSTDTQYF.